This TCR beta chain was documented in a study of T cells in Graves' hyperthyroidism and ophthalmopathy. General study results and limits: Stable hyperthyroidism was separated from ophthalmopathy by a model based on 13 V-J features. Most clonotypes expanded in the thyroid (above 0.001) were also present in blood. For ophthalmopathy, model prediction preceded onset by a median 6.5 months.

This clonotype has a count of ten or more. The antigen remains undetermined. What was amplified from RNA transcripts were TCR beta CDR3 regions. Carried out on the TCR CDR3, a first-round RT-PCR used the HTBI primer set. TCRdb ran MiXCR on the multiplex PCR reads and lists one entry per CDR3 protein. The sample records hundreds of thousands of distinct CDR3 sequences, over 12% being singletons. The CDR3 runs to 14 residues. Trimming at V came to 5 bases and at J to 3 bases, leaving 5 bases not matched to a gene. The sequence was collected from a woman between 40 and 50 years old with Graves' ophthalmopathy. Source material: blood. The chain couples TRBV12-3 or TRBV12-4 to TRBJ2-7; TRBD1 matches at 9 bases. The CDR3 bases are TGTGCCAGCAGTCCCGGGACAGGGAACTACGAGCAGTACTTC. This translates into CASSPGTGNYEQYF.